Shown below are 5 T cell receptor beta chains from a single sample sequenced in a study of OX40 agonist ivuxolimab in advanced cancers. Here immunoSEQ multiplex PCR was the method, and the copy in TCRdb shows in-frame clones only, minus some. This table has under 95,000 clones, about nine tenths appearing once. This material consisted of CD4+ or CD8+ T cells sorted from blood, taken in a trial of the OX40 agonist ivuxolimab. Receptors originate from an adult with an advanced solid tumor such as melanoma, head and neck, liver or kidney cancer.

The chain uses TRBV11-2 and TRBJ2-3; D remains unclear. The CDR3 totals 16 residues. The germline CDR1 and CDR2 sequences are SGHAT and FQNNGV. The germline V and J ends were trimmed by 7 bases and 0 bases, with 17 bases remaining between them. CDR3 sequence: CASNSFGRTSTDTQYF. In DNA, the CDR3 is TGTGCCAGCAACTCGTTCGGGCGAACGAGCACAGATACGCAGTATTTT.

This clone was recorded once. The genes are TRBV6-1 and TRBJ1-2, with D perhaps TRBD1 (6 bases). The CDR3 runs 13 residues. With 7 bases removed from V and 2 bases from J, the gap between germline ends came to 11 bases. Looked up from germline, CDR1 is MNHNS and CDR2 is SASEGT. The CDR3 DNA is TGTGCCAGCACTCCCACAGGGAACTATGGCTACACCTTC. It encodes CASTPTGNYGYTF.

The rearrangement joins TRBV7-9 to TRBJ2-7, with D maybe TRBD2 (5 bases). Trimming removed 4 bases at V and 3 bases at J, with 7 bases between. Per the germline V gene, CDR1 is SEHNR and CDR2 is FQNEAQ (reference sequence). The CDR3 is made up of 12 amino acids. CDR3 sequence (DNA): TGTGCCAGCAGCTCAGAGGGCTACGAGCAGTACTTC. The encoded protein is CASSSEGYEQYF.

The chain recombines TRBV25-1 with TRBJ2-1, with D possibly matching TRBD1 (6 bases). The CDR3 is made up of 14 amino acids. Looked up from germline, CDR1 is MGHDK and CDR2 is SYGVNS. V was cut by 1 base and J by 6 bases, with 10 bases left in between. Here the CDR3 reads CASSELGASNEQFF. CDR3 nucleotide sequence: TGTGCCAGCAGTGAATTGGGGGCTAGCAATGAGCAGTTCTTC.

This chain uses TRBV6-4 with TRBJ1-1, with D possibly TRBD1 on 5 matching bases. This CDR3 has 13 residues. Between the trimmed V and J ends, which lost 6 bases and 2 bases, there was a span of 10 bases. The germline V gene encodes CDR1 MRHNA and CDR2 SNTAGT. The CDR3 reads CASRRTQNTEAFF. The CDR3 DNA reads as TGTGCCAGCAGGAGGACACAAAACACTGAAGCTTTCTTT.